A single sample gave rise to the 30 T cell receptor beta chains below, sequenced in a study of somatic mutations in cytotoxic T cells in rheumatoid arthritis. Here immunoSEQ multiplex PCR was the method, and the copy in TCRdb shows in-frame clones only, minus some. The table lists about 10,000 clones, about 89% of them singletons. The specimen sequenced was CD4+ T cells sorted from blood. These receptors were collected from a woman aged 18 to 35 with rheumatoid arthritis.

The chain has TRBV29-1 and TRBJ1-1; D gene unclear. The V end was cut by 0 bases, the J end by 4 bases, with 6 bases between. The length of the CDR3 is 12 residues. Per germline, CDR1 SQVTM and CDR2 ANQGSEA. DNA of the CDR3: TGCAGCGTTGAAGAGGCGGGCACTGAAGCTTTCTTT. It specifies CSVEEAGTEAFF.

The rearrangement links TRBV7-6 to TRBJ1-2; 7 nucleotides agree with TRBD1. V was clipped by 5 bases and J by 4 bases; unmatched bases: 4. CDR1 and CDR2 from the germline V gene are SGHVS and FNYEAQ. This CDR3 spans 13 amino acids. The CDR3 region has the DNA TGTGCCAGCAGCCCGGGACAGTCCTATGGCTACACCTTC. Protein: CASSPGQSYGYTF.

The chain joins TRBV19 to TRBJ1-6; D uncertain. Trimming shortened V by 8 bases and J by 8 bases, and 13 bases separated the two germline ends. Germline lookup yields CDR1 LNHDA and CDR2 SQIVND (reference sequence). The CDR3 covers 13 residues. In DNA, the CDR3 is TGTGCCAGTGGAAGTACGGAGGATTCACCCCTCCACTTT. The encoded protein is CASGSTEDSPLHF.

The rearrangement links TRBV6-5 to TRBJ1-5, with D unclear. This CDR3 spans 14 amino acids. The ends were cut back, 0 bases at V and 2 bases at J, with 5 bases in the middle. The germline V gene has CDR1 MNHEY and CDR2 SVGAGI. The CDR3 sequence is CASSYSRGNQPQHF. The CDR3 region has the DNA TGTGCCAGCAGTTACTCTAGAGGCAATCAGCCCCAGCATTTT.

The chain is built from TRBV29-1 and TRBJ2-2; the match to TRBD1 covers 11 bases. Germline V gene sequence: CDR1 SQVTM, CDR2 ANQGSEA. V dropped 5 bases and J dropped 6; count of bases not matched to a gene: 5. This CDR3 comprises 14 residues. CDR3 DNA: TGCAGCGTTTCCCGGACAGGGGGCCCCGGGGAGCTGTTTTTT. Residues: CSVSRTGGPGELFF.

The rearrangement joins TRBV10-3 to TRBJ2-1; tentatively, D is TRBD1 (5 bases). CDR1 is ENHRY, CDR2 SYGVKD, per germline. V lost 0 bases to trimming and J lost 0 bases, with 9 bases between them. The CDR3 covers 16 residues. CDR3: CAISESAQGSYNEQFF. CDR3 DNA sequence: TGTGCCATCAGTGAGTCGGCCCAGGGCTCCTACAATGAGCAGTTCTTC.

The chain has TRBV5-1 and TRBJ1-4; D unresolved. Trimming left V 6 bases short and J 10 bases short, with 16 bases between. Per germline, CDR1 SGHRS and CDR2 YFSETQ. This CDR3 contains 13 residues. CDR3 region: CASTVVGEGKLFF. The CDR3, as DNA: TGCGCCAGCACCGTGGTGGGTGAGGGAAAACTGTTTTTT.

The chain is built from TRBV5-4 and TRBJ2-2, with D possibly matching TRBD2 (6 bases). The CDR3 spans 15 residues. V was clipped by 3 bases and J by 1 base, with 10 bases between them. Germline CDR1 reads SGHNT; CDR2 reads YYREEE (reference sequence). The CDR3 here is CASSSGTLNTGELFF. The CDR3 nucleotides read TGTGCCAGCAGCTCCGGGACTTTGAACACCGGGGAGCTGTTTTTT.

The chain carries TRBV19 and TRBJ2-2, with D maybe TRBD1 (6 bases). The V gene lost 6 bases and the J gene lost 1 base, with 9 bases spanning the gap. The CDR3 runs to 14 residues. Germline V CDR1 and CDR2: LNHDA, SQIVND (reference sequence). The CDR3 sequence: CASREQGNTGELFF. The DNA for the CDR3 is TGTGCCAGTAGGGAACAGGGGAACACCGGGGAGCTGTTTTTT. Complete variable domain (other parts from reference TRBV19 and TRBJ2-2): DGGITQSPKYLFRKEGQNVTLSCEQNLNHDAMYWYRQDPGQGLRLIYYSQIVNDFQKGDIAEGYSVSREKKESFPLTVTSAQKNPTAFYLCASREQGNTGELFFGEGSRLTVL.

CDR3 nucleotide sequence: TGTGCCAGCAGCGCGTCACACCTTCGGGACAGGGGTAACTATGGCTACACCTTC. Amino acid sequence: CASSASHLRDRGNYGYTF. The chain is built from TRBV9 and TRBJ1-2; TRBD1 matches 10 bases. Germline CDR1 and CDR2: SGDLS and YYNGEE. V lost 3 bases to trimming and J lost 1 base; unmatched junction nucleotides: 12. The CDR3 totals 18 residues.

The CDR3 here is CSATPYRGQKETQYF. DNA for the CDR3: TGCAGCGCCACTCCGTACAGGGGGCAAAAGGAGACCCAGTACTTC. The V and J genes are TRBV29-1 and TRBJ2-5; 9 bases align to TRBD1. CDR3 length: 15 residues. V dropped 7 bases and J dropped 5; count of bases not matched to a gene: 14. The germline V gene has CDR1 SQVTM and CDR2 ANQGSEA. Variable domain in full (rest from reference TRBV29-1 and TRBJ2-5): SAVISQKPSRDICQRGTSLTIQCQVDSQVTMMFWYRQQPGQSLTLIATANQGSEATYESGFVIDKFPISRPNLTFSTLTVSNMSPEDSSIYLCSATPYRGQKETQYFGPGTRLLVL.

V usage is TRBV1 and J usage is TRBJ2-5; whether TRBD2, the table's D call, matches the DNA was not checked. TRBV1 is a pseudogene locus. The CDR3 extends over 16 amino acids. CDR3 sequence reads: CTSSPTGTSLTRTQYF. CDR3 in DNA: TGCACCAGCAGCCCCACCGGGACTAGCTTAACCAGGACCCAGTACTTC.

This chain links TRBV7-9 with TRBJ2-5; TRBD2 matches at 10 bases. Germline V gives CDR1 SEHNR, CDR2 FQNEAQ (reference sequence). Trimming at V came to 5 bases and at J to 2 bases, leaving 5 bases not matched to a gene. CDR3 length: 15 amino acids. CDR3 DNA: TGTGCCAGCAGCAAAACTAGCGGGATACAAGAGACCCAGTACTTC. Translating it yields CASSKTSGIQETQYF.

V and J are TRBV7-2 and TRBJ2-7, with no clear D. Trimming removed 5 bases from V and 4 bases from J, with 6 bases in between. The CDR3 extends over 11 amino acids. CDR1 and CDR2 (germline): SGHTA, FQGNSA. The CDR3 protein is CASSLRYEQYF. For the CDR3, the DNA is TGTGCCAGCAGCCTGAGGTACGAGCAGTACTTC.

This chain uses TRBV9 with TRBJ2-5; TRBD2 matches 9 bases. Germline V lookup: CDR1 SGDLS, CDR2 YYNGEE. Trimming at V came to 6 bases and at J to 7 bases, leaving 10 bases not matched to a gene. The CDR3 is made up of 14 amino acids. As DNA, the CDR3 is TGTGCCAGCACCCGACTAGCGGAGGGGGGGACCCAGTACTTC. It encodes CASTRLAEGGTQYF.

CDR3 in amino acids: CASSLTSGQETQYF. DNA of the CDR3: TGTGCCAGCAGCTTAACTAGCGGCCAAGAGACCCAGTACTTC. The J gene is TRBJ2-5, the V gene TRBV5-6; 8 bases agree with TRBD2. The CDR3 is 14 amino acids. The V segment lost 2 bases and the J segment 1 base; nucleotides outside the gene matches: 1. Germline-derived CDR1 and CDR2 are SGHDT and YYEEEE.

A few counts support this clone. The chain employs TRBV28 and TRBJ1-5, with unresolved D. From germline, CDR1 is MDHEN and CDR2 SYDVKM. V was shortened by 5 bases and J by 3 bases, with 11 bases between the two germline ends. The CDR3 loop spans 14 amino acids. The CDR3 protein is CASSLQDDNQPQHF. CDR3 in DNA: TGTGCCAGCAGTCTGCAGGATGACAATCAGCCCCAGCATTTT.

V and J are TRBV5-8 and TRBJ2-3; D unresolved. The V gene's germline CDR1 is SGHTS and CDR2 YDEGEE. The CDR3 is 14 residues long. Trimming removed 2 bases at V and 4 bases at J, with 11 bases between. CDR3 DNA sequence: TGTGCCAGCAGCTTTGGGCTCGGCCCAGATACGCAGTATTTT. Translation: CASSFGLGPDTQYF. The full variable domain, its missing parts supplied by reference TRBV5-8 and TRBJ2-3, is EAGVTQSPTHLIKTRGQQATLRCSPISGHTSVYWYQQALGLGLQFLLWYDEGEERNRGNFPPRFSGRQFPNYSSELNVNALELEDSALYLCASSFGLGPDTQYFGPGTRLTVL.

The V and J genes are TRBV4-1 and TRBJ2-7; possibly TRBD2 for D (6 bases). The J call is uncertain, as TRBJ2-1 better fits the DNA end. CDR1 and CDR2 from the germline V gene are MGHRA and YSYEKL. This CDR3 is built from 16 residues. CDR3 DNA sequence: TGCGCCAGCAGCCCCCAGGGACTTCCCTCCTACAATGAGCAGTTCTTC. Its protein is CASSPQGLPSYNEQFF.

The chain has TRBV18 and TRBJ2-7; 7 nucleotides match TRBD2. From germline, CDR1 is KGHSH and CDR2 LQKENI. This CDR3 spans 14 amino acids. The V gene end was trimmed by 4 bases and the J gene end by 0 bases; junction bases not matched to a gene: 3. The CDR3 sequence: CASSLGGSSYEQYF. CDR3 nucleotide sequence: TGTGCCAGCTCACTGGGCGGGAGCTCCTACGAGCAGTACTTC.

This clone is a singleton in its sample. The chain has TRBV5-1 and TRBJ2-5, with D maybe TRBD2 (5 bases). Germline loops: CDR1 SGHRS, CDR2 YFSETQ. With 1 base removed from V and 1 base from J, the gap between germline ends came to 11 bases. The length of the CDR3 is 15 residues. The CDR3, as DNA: TGCGCCAGCAGCTTGAGCCCAGAGGGCCAAGAGACCCAGTACTTC. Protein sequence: CASSLSPEGQETQYF.

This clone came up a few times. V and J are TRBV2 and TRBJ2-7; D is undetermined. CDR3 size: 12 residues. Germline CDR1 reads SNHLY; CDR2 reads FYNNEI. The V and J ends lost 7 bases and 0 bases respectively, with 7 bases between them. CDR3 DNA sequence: TGTGCCAGCAAGAGGAGCTCCTACGAGCAGTACTTC. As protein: CASKRSSYEQYF.

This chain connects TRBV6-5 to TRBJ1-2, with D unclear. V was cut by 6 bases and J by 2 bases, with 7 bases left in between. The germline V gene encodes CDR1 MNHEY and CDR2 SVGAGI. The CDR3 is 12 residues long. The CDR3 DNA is TGTGCCAGCAGGGGCAGGAACTATGGCTACACCTTC. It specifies CASRGRNYGYTF.

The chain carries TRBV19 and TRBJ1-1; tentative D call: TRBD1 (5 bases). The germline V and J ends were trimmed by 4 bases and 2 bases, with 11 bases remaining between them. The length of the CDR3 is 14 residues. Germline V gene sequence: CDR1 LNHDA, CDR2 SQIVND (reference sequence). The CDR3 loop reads CASSRQGLNTEAFF. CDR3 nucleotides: TGTGCCAGTAGTAGGCAGGGCTTAAACACTGAAGCTTTCTTT.

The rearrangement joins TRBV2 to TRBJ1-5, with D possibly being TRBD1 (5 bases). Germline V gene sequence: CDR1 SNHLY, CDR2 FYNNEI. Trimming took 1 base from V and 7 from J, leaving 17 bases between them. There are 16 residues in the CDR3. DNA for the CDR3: TGTGCCAGCAGTGAAGACGGGGGGGGACCTGAACAGCCCCAGCATTTT. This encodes CASSEDGGGPEQPQHF.

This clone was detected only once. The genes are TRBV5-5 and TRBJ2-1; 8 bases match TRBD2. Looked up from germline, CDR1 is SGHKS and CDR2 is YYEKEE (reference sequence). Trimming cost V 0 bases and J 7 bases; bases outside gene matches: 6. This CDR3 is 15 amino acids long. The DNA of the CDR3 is TGTGCCAGCAGCTTGGTGGCCGGGAGGGGAAATGAGCAGTTCTTC. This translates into CASSLVAGRGNEQFF.

The CDR3 protein is CASSYSLGFSYEQYF. DNA of the CDR3: TGTGCCAGCAGTTACTCGCTAGGATTCTCCTACGAGCAGTACTTC. The chain is built from TRBV6-5 and TRBJ2-5, with no clear D. The J call may be incorrect, as the DNA end agrees better with TRBJ2-7. Germline CDR1 is MNHEY and CDR2 is SVGAGI. This CDR3 region has 15 residues.

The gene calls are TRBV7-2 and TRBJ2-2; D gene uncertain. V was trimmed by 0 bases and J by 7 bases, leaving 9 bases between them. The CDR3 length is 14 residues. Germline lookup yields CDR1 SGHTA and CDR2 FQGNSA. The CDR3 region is CASSLARVSGELFF. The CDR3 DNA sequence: TGTGCCAGCAGCTTAGCGCGTGTAAGCGGGGAGCTGTTTTTT.

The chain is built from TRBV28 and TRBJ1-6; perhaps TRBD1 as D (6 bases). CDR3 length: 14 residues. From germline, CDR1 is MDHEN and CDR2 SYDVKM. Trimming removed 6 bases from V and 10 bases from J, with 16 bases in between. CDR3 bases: TGTGCCAGCAGCCCCGGGCAGGGGCTCTCACCCCTCCACTTT. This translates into CASSPGQGLSPLHF. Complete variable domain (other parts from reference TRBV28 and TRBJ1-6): DVKVTQSSRYLVKRTGEKVFLECVQDMDHENMFWYRQDPGLGLRLIYFSYDVKMKEKGDIPEGYSVSREKKERFSLILESASTNQTSMYLCASSPGQGLSPLHFGNGTRLTVT.

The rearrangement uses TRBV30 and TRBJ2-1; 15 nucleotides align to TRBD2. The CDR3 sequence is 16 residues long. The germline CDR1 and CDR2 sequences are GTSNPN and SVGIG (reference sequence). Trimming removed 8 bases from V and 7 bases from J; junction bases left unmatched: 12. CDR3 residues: CARDRGLAGGGNEQFF. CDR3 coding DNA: TGTGCCAGAGACCGCGGACTAGCGGGAGGGGGGAATGAGCAGTTCTTC.